The clone carrying this TCR beta chain was detected only a few times. These data come from a study of T cells after yellow fever vaccination. Study-wide background: The authors prepared low-cell-number fractions using SMART-Seq v4 Ultra Low Input.

By 5'RACE template switching, TCR cDNA was produced, with a universal primer site and UMIs added in the process. TCRdb redid the calling of the 5' RACE reads with MiXCR, one entry per CDR3 protein. The sample records 500,000 to 550,000 distinct CDR3 sequences, 21% being singletons. This CDR3 contains 13 residues. The junction had 5 bases not matched to a gene; V was cut back by 10 bases and J by 4 bases. Germline V gives CDR1 MNHNS, CDR2 SASEGT. The receptor was isolated from a man younger than 35 who received the YFV17D yellow fever vaccine. The rearrangement joins TRBV6-1 to TRBJ2-3; TRBD2 aligns across 10 bases. The specimen comprised PBMCs, sampled roughly 23 days after the first yellow fever vaccination. CDR3 bases: TGTGCCACACTAGCGGGGACCCCAGATACGCAGTATTTT. This gives the protein CATLAGTPDTQYF.